The 5 T cell receptor beta chains presented below share a single source sample, sequenced in a study of shared clonotypes between healthy human individuals. TCRdb's copy holds only in-frame clones and misses some; the assay was immunoSEQ multiplex PCR. The repertoire includes a few million clones, approximately 92% of them detected once, and around 0.14% sits in the top ten. Sequenced: naive CD4+ T cells sorted from blood. This sample's subset: CD45RA+ positively selected. The receptors derive from a man younger than 35 in good health.

This chain uses TRBV19 with TRBJ1-5, with D unclear. The CDR3 has 16 residues. Trimming stripped 8 bases from V and 2 bases from J, with 19 bases between. Germline CDR1 reads LNHDA; CDR2 reads SQIVND (reference sequence). The CDR3 sequence: CASRLQASSGNQPQHF. As DNA, the CDR3 is TGTGCCAGTCGTCTTCAGGCTTCAAGCGGCAATCAGCCCCAGCATTTT.

This clone was seen once. The chain employs TRBV21-1 and TRBJ1-4. TRBV21-1 constitutes a pseudogene. The CDR3 is 15 residues long. This CDR3 reads CASSIEVATNEKLFF. The CDR3, as DNA: TGTGCCAGCAGCATTGAGGTGGCAACTAATGAAAAACTGTTTTTT.

The V call is TRBV4-3, the J call TRBJ2-1; D assignment may be TRBD1 or TRBD2 (5 bases each). The germline V gene has CDR1 LGHNA and CDR2 YSLEER. This CDR3 spans 16 amino acids. Trimming left V 2 bases short and J 6 bases short, with 17 bases between. CDR3 sequence (DNA): TGCGCCAGCAGCCAATTTGGGAAGGGACCGCCCAATGAGCAGTTCTTC. Protein product: CASSQFGKGPPNEQFF.

This chain connects TRBV5-1 to TRBJ2-5; 8 positions agree with TRBD2. The CDR3 has 14 residues. V lost 1 base and J lost 4; bases outside the gene matches: 3. Germline V gene data show CDR1 as SGHRS and CDR2 as YFSETQ. The CDR3 protein is CASSLPAGAETQYF. Here the CDR3 DNA reads TGCGCCAGCAGCTTGCCAGCGGGGGCAGAGACCCAGTACTTC.

This clone was seen a few times. The V call is TRBV21-1, the J call TRBJ1-5; the table's TRBD1 call for D was not verified on the DNA. TRBV21-1 is labeled a pseudogene. The CDR3 extends over 15 amino acids. CDR3 nucleotides: TGTGCCAGCAGCGACGGACAGGGACCAGGTCAGCCCCAGCATTTT. This codes for CASSDGQGPGQPQHF.